This record concerns one TCR beta chain sequence. Its antigen is not known. The data originate from a study of CD8 T cells in ankylosing spondylitis. General study points: Blood of patients with ankylosing spondylitis appeared to be characterized by a TCR beta motif of eight or nine highly homologous variants. In the blood and synovial fluid of reactive arthritis, some motif variants had been previously reported. Matched ankylosing spondylitis synovial fluid reportedly contained a significantly enriched population of disease-linked clones. Within peripheral blood, clones linked to disease were CD8+ and relatively rare.

TCRdb fed the 5' RACE reads into MiXCR, producing one record per CDR3 protein. This table has roughly 240,000 distinct CDR3 sequences, 32% appearing once. Germline CDR1 reads SQVTM; CDR2 reads ANQGSEA. V gave up 6 bases and J gave up 6 bases; unmatched junction bases: 6. The CDR3 is made up of 12 amino acids. The chain carries TRBV29-1 and TRBJ1-2, with 8 positions matching TRBD1. The sample comprised blood, either unsorted or a sorted T cell fraction (not recorded which). This receptor was identified in a male donor with ankylosing spondylitis or in good health (not recorded which). The CDR3 sequence is CSVADRANGYTF. The CDR3 DNA reads as TGCAGCGTCGCGGACAGGGCTAATGGCTACACCTTC.